These 29 T cell receptor beta chains were sequenced from one sample in a study of blood T cell repertoires in COVID-19. Clones were read by immunoSEQ multiplex PCR, and TCRdb kept only the in-frame ones, dropping some. The sample has about 220,000 clones; around 80% are singletons. The sequenced material came from peripheral blood. Every receptor here comes from a woman aged 55-70 years who had recovered from COVID-19.

This rearrangement joins TRBV5-6 to TRBJ1-3; 7 bases fit TRBD1. The CDR3 has 18 residues. From germline, CDR1 is SGHDT and CDR2 YYEEEE. The trim removed 6 bases at V and 3 bases at J, leaving 18 bases unmatched. CDR3 sequence reads: CASTSTGAGTAFGNTIYF. The CDR3 bases are TGTGCCAGCACCTCCACCGGGGCCGGGACAGCATTTGGAAACACCATATATTTT.

This clone appeared once. V usage is TRBV5-1 and J usage is TRBJ2-3; no clear D. Germline loops: CDR1 SGHRS, CDR2 YFSETQ. Deletions cut 0 bases from V and 1 base from J, with 9 bases between. CDR3 length: 15 amino acids. CDR3 loop: CASSLDFSGTDTQYF. The CDR3 DNA reads as TGCGCCAGCAGCTTGGATTTCTCTGGCACAGATACGCAGTATTTT.

As regards this clone: Other DNA sequences in this specimen translate into the identical CDR3. V gene TRBV7-9 combines with J gene TRBJ1-4; 8 positions agree with TRBD1. CDR3 size: 14 residues. Trimming at V came to 5 bases and at J to 8 bases, leaving 7 bases not matched to a gene. Looked up from germline, CDR1 is SEHNR and CDR2 is FQNEAQ (reference sequence). Here the CDR3 reads CASSLGQGGEKLFF. The DNA for the CDR3 is TGTGCCAGCAGCCTCGGACAGGGTGGGGAAAAACTGTTTTTT.

DNA of the CDR3: TGTGCCAGCAGCCGGGCGGGGGAAGGCTATAATTCACCCCTCCACTTT. Translation gives CASSRAGEGYNSPLHF. This chain connects TRBV4-2 to TRBJ1-6; a possible D gene is TRBD1 (5 bases). Germline V gene sequence: CDR1 LGHNA, CDR2 YNFKEQ. The CDR3 spans 16 residues. The V end lost 4 bases, the J end lost 3 bases, and 13 bases lay between the germline ends.

The rearrangement uses TRBV10-1 and TRBJ2-5; 11 bases align to TRBD1. Germline values: CDR1 WNHNN, CDR2 SYGVQD (reference sequence). With 3 bases clipped from V and 2 bases from J, the junction kept 5 bases outside the gene matches. CDR3 length: 16 residues. CDR3 DNA sequence: TGCGCCAGCAGTGAATACCGGGACAGGGGGCAAGAGACCCAGTACTTC. Amino acid sequence: CASSEYRDRGQETQYF.

This clone was detected only a few times. This chain connects TRBV5-6 to TRBJ2-7; D possibly corresponds to TRBD2 (5 bases). V lost 8 bases and J lost 0, with 12 bases in between. This CDR3 is built from 13 residues. Germline loops: CDR1 SGHDT, CDR2 YYEEEE. The CDR3, as DNA: TGTGCCAGTGGTACTAGGTTCTCCTACGAGCAGTACTTC. It encodes CASGTRFSYEQYF.

The chain has TRBV5-1 and TRBJ1-4; TRBD1 is a possible D gene (5 bases). Per the germline V gene, CDR1 is SGHRS and CDR2 is YFSETQ. V was cut by 4 bases and J by 0 bases, with 10 bases left in between. The CDR3 has 15 residues. The CDR3 DNA reads TGCGCCAGCAGCCAGGGACTTGCAACTAATGAAAAACTGTTTTTT. It translates to CASSQGLATNEKLFF.

J is TRBJ2-1 and V is TRBV5-4; 12 nucleotides agree with TRBD2. Germline V lookup: CDR1 SGHNT, CDR2 YYREEE (reference sequence). The CDR3 totals 16 residues. V shed 0 bases, J shed 8 bases, and the junction held 6 bases outside the gene matches. CDR3 protein: CASSLGTGLAGDEQFF. The CDR3 DNA reads as TGTGCCAGCAGCTTGGGAACGGGACTAGCGGGTGATGAGCAGTTCTTC.

V and J are TRBV6-6 and TRBJ1-1; 7 bases align to TRBD1. CDR3 length: 14 amino acids. Germline V gene sequence: CDR1 MNHNY, CDR2 SVGAGI (reference sequence). The ends lost 6 bases at V and 3 bases at J; junction bases unmatched: 7. CDR3 region: CASRPLRGHTEAFF. The DNA of the CDR3 is TGTGCCAGCAGACCCTTAAGGGGGCACACTGAAGCTTTCTTT.

The DNA of the CDR3 is TGCGCCAGCAGCTTGACAGGGGGCGGCCAAGAGACCCAGTACTTC. Its translation is CASSLTGGGQETQYF. The chain has TRBV5-1 and TRBJ2-5; TRBD1 matches 9 bases. V shed 1 base, J shed 1 base, and the junction held 2 bases outside the gene matches. The CDR3 runs to 15 residues. Germline V lookup: CDR1 SGHRS, CDR2 YFSETQ.

The V gene is TRBV19, the J gene TRBJ1-5, with TRBD1 matching 8 bases. Unmatched junction bases numbered 2, after V lost 3 bases and J lost 7 bases. Looked up from germline, CDR1 is LNHDA and CDR2 is SQIVND (reference sequence). The CDR3 length is 13 residues. The CDR3 sequence is CASSMDRVQPQHF. The DNA for the CDR3 is TGTGCCAGTAGTATGGACAGGGTCCAGCCCCAGCATTTT. Full variable domain (outside the CDR3, taken from reference TRBV19 and TRBJ1-5): DGGITQSPKYLFRKEGQNVTLSCEQNLNHDAMYWYRQDPGQGLRLIYYSQIVNDFQKGDIAEGYSVSREKKESFPLTVTSAQKNPTAFYLCASSMDRVQPQHFGDGTRLSIL.

V usage is TRBV19 and J usage is TRBJ1-5; 11 nucleotides align to TRBD1. V lost 5 bases and J lost 2; bases outside the gene matches: 2. Germline V lookup: CDR1 LNHDA, CDR2 SQIVND (reference sequence). CDR3 length: 15 residues. For the CDR3, the DNA is TGTGCCAGTAGTGGGACAGGGGGTCGCAATCAGCCCCAGCATTTT. Translating gives CASSGTGGRNQPQHF.

The chain carries TRBV12-3 or TRBV12-4 and TRBJ2-2; no firm D call. The CDR3 sequence is 13 residues long. V was clipped by 6 bases and J by 6 bases, with 11 bases between them. This chain's CDR3 is CASSAQTAGELFF. The CDR3 region has the DNA TGTGCCAGCAGCGCTCAAACAGCCGGGGAGCTGTTTTTT.

The V gene is TRBV5-4, the J gene TRBJ1-5; TRBD1 agrees at 12 bases. The germline CDR1 and CDR2 sequences are SGHNT and YYREEE (reference sequence). This CDR3 region has 16 residues. The V gene end was trimmed by 4 bases and the J gene end by 4 bases; junction bases not matched to a gene: 6. CDR3 residues: CASSDGTGGANQPQHF. The DNA of the CDR3 is TGTGCCAGCAGCGATGGGACAGGGGGCGCGAATCAGCCCCAGCATTTT.

This chain uses TRBV7-9 with TRBJ2-3, with D possibly TRBD2 on 5 matching bases. The CDR3 contains 14 residues. The germline V gene encodes CDR1 SEHNR and CDR2 FQNEAQ (reference sequence). Trimming removed 3 bases from V and 3 bases from J, with 10 bases in between. The CDR3 nucleotides read TGTGCCAGCAGCTTCCTTCCGGGAACAGATACGCAGTATTTT. It translates to CASSFLPGTDTQYF.

The V call is TRBV5-1, the J call TRBJ2-7, with TRBD1 matching 8 bases. The CDR3 loop spans 15 amino acids. V lost 5 bases and J lost 5; bases outside the gene matches: 12. CDR1 and CDR2 (germline): SGHRS, YFSETQ. Here the CDR3 DNA reads TGCGCCAGCAGGTCCCCAGGACAGGGTTACGACGAGCAGTACTTC. Protein sequence: CASRSPGQGYDEQYF. Variable domain in full (rest from reference TRBV5-1 and TRBJ2-7): KAGVTQTPRYLIKTRGQQVTLSCSPISGHRSVSWYQQTPGQGLQFLFEYFSETQRNKGNFPGRFSGRQFSNSRSEMNVSTLELGDSALYLCASRSPGQGYDEQYFGPGTRLTVT.

DNA for the CDR3: TGTGCCAGCAGCTCCTTAGTAACCTACAATGAGCAGTTCTTC. It translates to CASSSLVTYNEQFF. J is TRBJ2-1 and V is TRBV7-2; D is uncertain. The germline CDR1 and CDR2 sequences are SGHTA and FQGNSA. Trimming cost V 4 bases and J 2 bases, with 9 bases left between them. This CDR3 contains 14 residues.

V usage is TRBV18 and J usage is TRBJ1-2, with D possibly TRBD1 on 5 matching bases. This CDR3 is built from 15 residues. CDR1 is KGHSH, CDR2 LQKENI, per germline. Deletions cut 1 base from V and 2 bases from J, with 11 bases between. CDR3 amino acids: CASSPQAGRNYGYTF. The CDR3 DNA is TGTGCCAGCTCACCACAGGCAGGGAGGAACTATGGCTACACCTTC.

This clone was seen more than once but under ten times. This rearrangement joins TRBV9 to TRBJ2-3, with 9 bases lining up with TRBD2. J lost 3 bases, V lost 3 bases, and 8 bases had no gene match. This CDR3 has 16 residues. CDR1 and CDR2 (germline): SGDLS, YYNGEE. CDR3 residues: CASSASSGEGTDTQYF. The CDR3 DNA reads TGTGCCAGCAGCGCTTCTAGCGGGGAGGGAACAGATACGCAGTATTTT.

The genes are TRBV15 and TRBJ1-2; D is unresolved. The CDR3 runs to 15 residues. Germline V gene data show CDR1 as LNHNV and CDR2 as YYDKDF (reference sequence). Trimming left V 3 bases short and J 10 bases short, with 21 bases between. Here the CDR3 reads CATSRARALWEVYTF. The CDR3 coding sequence is TGTGCCACCAGCAGGGCTCGAGCTCTTTGGGAGGTCTACACCTTC.

This clone occurred a few times. J is TRBJ1-5 and V is TRBV6-4; D call uncertain. The CDR3 covers 17 residues. V dropped 6 bases and J dropped 2 bases, with 20 bases sitting between them. In germline, CDR1 is MRHNA, CDR2 SNTAGT. The CDR3 region is CASRPGRGRRGNQPQHF. For the CDR3, the DNA is TGTGCCAGCAGGCCGGGCCGAGGGCGAAGGGGCAATCAGCCCCAGCATTTT.

The chain carries TRBV6-2 or TRBV6-3 and TRBJ1-5; D may be TRBD1 (5 bases). Trimming took off 4 bases at V and 0 bases at J, with 10 bases between the two ends. CDR1 MNHEY and CDR2 SVGEGT come from the germline V gene. The CDR3 contains 15 residues. This chain's CDR3 is CASSFPRASNQPQHF. The CDR3 region has the DNA TGTGCCAGCAGTTTCCCCAGGGCTAGCAATCAGCCCCAGCATTTT.

This clone was picked up a small number of times. V usage is TRBV19 and J usage is TRBJ1-5; TRBD1 matches at 7 bases. The CDR3 extends over 18 amino acids. CDR1 is LNHDA, CDR2 SQIVND, per germline (reference sequence). Trimming removed 1 base from V and 0 bases from J; junction bases left unmatched: 9. This CDR3 is CASSIGGTAAYSNQPQHF. CDR3 nucleotide sequence: TGTGCCAGTAGTATAGGCGGGACAGCGGCTTATAGCAATCAGCCCCAGCATTTT.

This chain links TRBV7-6 with TRBJ1-1; TRBD1 is a possible D gene (6 bases). Trimming left V 0 bases short and J 1 base short, with 12 bases between. CDR3 length equals 16 residues. The germline gives CDR1 SGHVS, CDR2 FNYEAQ. The CDR3 DNA follows: TGTGCCAGCAGCTTAGCGGGGGGGGCCCCGAACACTGAAGCTTTCTTT. Residues: CASSLAGGAPNTEAFF.

Turning to this clone: The junction and the germline gene differ at one end; a read error may be behind it. The CDR3 region is CSVERDTQKTQYF. CDR3 DNA: TGCAGCGTTGAAAGGGACACCCAAAAGACCCAGTACTTC. The chain uses TRBV29-1 and TRBJ2-5; D may be TRBD1 (6 bases). The CDR3 contains 13 residues. CDR1 is SQVTM and CDR2 is ANQGSEA in the germline V gene.

The chain joins TRBV27 to TRBJ1-1; possibly TRBD1 for D (5 bases). The V and J ends lost 7 bases and 1 base respectively, with 16 bases between them. CDR1 is MNHEY and CDR2 is SMNVEV in the germline V gene (reference sequence). This CDR3 has 15 residues. The CDR3 reads CASKWQGRQNTEAFF. CDR3 nucleotides: TGTGCCAGCAAATGGCAGGGAAGACAGAACACTGAAGCTTTCTTT.

The chain combines TRBV5-5 with TRBJ1-1, with 8 bases fitting TRBD1. CDR1 is SGHKS and CDR2 is YYEKEE in the germline V gene (reference sequence). There are 13 residues in the CDR3. V lost 3 bases and J lost 5; bases outside the gene matches: 3. CDR3 bases: TGTGCCAGCAGCTGGACAGGGCGGACTGAAGCTTTCTTT. This sequence encodes CASSWTGRTEAFF.

This chain links TRBV19 with TRBJ2-2; D unresolved. The CDR3 runs to 13 residues. The germline V gene encodes CDR1 LNHDA and CDR2 SQIVND (reference sequence). V dropped 4 bases and J dropped 6 bases, with 9 bases sitting between them. The DNA for the CDR3 is TGTGCCAGTAGTACAAGCGCCCCCGGGGAGCTGTTTTTT. As protein: CASSTSAPGELFF.

In this sample, this clone turned up once. V gene TRBV18 combines with J gene TRBJ2-3, with TRBD1 identical over 8 bases. Germline assignment: CDR1 KGHSH and CDR2 LQKENI. CDR3 length equals 16 residues. Trimming at V came to 2 bases and at J to 4 bases, leaving 8 bases not matched to a gene. CDR3 sequence (DNA): TGTGCCAGCTCACCATTGGGCAGGGGGCTGGCAGATACGCAGTATTTT. It translates to CASSPLGRGLADTQYF.